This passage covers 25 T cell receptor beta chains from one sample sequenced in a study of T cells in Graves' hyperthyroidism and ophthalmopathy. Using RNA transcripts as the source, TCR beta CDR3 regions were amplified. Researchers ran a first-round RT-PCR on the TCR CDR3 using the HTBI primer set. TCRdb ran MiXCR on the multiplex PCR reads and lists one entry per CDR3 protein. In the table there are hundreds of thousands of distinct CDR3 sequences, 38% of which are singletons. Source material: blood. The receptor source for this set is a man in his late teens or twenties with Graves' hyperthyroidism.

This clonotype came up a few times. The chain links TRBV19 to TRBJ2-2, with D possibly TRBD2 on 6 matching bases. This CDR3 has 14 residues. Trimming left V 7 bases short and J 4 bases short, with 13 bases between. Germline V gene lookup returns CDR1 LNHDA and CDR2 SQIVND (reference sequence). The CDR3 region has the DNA TGTGCCAGTACCGGGACTGGGACCACCGGGGAGCTGTTTTTT. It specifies CASTGTGTTGELFF.

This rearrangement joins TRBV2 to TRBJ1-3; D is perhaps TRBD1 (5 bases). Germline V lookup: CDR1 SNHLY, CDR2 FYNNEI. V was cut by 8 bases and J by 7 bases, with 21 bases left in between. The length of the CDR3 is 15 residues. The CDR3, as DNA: TGTGCCAGCGGGGGACTAGCGGACGTTAGCAACACCATATATTTT. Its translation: CASGGLADVSNTIYF.

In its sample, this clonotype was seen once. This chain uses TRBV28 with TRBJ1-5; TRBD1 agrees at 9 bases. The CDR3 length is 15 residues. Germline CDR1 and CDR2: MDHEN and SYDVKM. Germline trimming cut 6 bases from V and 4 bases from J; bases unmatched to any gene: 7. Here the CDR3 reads CASRLGQGLNQPQHF. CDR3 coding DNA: TGTGCCAGCAGGTTGGGACAGGGACTGAATCAGCCCCAGCATTTT.

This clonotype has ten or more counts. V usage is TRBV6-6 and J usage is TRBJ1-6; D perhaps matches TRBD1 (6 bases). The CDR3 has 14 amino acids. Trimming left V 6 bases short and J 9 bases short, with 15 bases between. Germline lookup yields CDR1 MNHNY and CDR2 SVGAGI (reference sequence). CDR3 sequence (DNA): TGTGCCAGCAGCAGACAGGACATACCTTCACCCCTCCACTTT. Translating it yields CASSRQDIPSPLHF.

In DNA, the CDR3 is TGTGCCAGCAGGTTCAGGGAGTCTGAAGCTTTCTTT. This sequence encodes CASRFRESEAFF. J is TRBJ1-1 and V is TRBV6-1, with D perhaps TRBD1 (5 bases). Trimming removed 6 bases from V and 6 bases from J, with 11 bases in between. This CDR3 contains 12 residues. Germline V gives CDR1 MNHNS, CDR2 SASEGT.

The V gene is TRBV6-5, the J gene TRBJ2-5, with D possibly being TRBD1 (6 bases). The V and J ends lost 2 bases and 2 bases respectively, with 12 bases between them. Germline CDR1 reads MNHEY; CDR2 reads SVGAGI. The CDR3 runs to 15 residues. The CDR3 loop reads CASSYLTGYQETQYF. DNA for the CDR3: TGTGCCAGCAGTTACCTCACAGGGTATCAAGAGACCCAGTACTTC.

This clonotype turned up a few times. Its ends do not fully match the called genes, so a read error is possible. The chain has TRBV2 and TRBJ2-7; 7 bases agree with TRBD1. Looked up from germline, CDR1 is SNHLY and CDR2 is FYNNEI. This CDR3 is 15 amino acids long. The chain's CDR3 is CASSQGKGAPYEQYF. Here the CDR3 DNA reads TGCGCCAGCAGCCAAGGCAAGGGGGCCCCCTACGAGCAGTACTTC.

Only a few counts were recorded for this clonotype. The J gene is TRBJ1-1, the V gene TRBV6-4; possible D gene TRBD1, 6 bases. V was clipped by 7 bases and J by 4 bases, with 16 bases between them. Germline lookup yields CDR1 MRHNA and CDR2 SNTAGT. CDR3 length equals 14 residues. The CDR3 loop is CASTEAAGVTEAFF. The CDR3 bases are TGTGCCAGCACCGAAGCTGCAGGGGTCACTGAAGCTTTCTTT.

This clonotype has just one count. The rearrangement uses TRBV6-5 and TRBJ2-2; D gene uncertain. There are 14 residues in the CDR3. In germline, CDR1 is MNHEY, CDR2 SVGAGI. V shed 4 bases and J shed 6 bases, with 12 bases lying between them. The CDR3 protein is CASSSTQQSGELFF. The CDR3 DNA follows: TGTGCCAGCAGTTCCACCCAACAATCCGGGGAGCTGTTTTTT.

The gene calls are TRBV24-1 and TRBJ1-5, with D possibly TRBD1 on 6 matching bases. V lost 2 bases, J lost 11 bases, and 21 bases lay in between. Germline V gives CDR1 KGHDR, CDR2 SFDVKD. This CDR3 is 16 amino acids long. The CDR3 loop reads CATSDWRTSGGETQHF. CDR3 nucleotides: TGTGCCACCAGTGATTGGCGGACTAGCGGGGGCGAGACCCAGCATTTT.

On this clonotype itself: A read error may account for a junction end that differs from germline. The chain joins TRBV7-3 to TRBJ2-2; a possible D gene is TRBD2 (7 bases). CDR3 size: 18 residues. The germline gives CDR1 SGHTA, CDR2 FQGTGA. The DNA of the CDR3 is TGTGCCGGCAGCCCAAAGGGGGGGACACTTGAACCCACCGGGGAGCTGTTTTTT. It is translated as CAGSPKGGTLEPTGELFF.

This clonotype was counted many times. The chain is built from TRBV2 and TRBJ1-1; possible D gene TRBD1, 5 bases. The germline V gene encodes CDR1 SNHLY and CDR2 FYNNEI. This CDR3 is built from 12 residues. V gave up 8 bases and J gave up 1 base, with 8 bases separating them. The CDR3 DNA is TGTGCCAGCCTTGGACAGAACACTGAAGCTTTCTTT. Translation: CASLGQNTEAFF.

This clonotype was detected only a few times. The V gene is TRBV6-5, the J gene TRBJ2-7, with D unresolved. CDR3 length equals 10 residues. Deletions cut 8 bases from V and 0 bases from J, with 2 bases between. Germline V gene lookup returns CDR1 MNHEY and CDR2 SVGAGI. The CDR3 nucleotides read TGTGCCAGCCACTCCTACGAGCAGTACTTC. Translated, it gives CASHSYEQYF.

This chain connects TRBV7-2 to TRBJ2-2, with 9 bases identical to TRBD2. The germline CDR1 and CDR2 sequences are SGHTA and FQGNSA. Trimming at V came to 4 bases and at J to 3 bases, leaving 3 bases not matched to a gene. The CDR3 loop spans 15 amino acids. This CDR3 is CASSSSGTDTGELFF. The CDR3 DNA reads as TGTGCCAGCAGCTCTAGCGGGACGGACACCGGGGAGCTGTTTTTT.

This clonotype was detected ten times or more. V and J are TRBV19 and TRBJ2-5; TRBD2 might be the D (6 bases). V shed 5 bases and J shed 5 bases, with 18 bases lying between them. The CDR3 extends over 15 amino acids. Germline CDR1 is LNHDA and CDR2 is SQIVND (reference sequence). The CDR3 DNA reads TGTGCCAGTAGTCGGGAGAACGGGCGAGGGGAGACCCAGTACTTC. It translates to CASSRENGRGETQYF.

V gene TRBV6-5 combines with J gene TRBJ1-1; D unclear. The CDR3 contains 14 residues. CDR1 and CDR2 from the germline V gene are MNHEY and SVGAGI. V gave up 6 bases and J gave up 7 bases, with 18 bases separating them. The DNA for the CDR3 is TGTGCCAGCAGCCTCGGAACACGGCAACTTGAAGCTTTCTTT. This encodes CASSLGTRQLEAFF.

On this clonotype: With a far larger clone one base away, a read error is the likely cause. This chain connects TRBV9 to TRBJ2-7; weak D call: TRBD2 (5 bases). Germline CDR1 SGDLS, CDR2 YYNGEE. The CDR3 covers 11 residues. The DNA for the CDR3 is TGTGCCGGCAGCGGAGGCGGCGAGCAGTACTTC. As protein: CAGSGGGEQYF.

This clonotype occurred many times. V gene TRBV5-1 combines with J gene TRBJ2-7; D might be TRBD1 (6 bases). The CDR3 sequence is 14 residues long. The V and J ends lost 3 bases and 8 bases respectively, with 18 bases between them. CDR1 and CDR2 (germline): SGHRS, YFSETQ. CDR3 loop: CASSSTGTPYQQYF. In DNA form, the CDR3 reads TGCGCCAGCAGCTCAACGGGGACACCATACCAGCAGTACTTC.

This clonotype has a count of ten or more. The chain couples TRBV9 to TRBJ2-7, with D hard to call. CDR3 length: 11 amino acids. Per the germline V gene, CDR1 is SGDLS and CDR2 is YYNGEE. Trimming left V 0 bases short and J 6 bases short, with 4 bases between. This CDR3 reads CASSVDGEQYF. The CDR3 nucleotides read TGTGCCAGCAGCGTAGACGGCGAGCAGTACTTC.

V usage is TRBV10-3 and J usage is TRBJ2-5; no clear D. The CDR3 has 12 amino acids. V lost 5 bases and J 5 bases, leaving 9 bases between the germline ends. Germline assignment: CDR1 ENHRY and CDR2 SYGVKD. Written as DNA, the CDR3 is TGTGCCATCAGTTCCACTTATGAGACCCAGTACTTC. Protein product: CAISSTYETQYF.

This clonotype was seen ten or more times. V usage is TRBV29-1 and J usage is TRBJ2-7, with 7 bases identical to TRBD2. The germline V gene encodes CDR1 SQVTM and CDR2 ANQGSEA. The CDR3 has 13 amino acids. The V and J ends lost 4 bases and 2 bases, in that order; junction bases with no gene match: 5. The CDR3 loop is CSVVAGEAYEQYF. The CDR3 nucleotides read TGCAGCGTTGTGGCGGGAGAAGCCTACGAGCAGTACTTC.

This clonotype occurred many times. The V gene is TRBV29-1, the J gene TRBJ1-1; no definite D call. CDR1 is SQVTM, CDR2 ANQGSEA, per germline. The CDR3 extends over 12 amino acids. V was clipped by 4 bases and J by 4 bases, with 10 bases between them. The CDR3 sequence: CSVVGIGTEAFF. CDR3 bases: TGCAGCGTTGTGGGGATAGGCACTGAAGCTTTCTTT.

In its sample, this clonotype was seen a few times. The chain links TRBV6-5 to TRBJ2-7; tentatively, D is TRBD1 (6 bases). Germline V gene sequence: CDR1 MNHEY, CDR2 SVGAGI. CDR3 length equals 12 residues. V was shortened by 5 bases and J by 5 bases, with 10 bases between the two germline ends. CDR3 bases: TGTGCCAGCAGTAGGGGGAGCCACGAGCAGTACTTC. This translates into CASSRGSHEQYF.

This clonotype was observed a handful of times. CDR3 coding DNA: TGTGCCAGCATGGCAGGGGGGGTCGGGCAGCCCCAGCATTTT. Protein product: CASMAGGVGQPQHF. V usage is TRBV10-3 and J usage is TRBJ1-5; TRBD1 agrees at 7 bases. Trimming removed 10 bases from V and 7 bases from J; junction bases left unmatched: 13. The CDR3 is 14 residues long. From germline, CDR1 is ENHRY and CDR2 SYGVKD.

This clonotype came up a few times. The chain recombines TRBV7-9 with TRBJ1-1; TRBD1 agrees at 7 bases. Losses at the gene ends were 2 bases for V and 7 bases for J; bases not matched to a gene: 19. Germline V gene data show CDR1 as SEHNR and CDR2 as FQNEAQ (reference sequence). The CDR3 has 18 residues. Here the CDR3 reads CASSLWRYGDSTFSEAFF. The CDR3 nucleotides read TGTGCCAGCAGCTTATGGAGGTATGGGGACAGCACCTTTAGTGAAGCTTTCTTT.